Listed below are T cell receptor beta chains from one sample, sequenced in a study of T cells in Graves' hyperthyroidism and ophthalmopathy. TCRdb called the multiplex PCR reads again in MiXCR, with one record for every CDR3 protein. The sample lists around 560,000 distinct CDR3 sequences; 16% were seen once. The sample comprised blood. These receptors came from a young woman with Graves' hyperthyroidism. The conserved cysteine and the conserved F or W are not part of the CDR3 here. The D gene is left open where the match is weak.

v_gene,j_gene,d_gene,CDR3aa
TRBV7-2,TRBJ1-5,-,ASSFKGRDQPQH
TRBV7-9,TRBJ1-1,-,ASSIQGGDTEAF
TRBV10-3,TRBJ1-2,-,AISDYQGRENYGYT
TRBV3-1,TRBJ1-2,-,ASSQEQGYGYT
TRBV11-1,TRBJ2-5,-,ASSLYWPYQETQY
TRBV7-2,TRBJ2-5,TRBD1,ASSFLPGQGSIETQY
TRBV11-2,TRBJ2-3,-,ASSLDGIGSDTQY
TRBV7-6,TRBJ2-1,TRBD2,ASSMGLAGAYNEQF
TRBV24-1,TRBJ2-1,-,ATSAPPGIQGSSYNEQF
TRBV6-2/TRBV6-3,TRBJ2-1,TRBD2,ASSPWTSGDNEQF
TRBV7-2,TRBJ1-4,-,ASSLGWGPGTNEKLF
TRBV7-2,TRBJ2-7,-,ASSSPGVRAYEQY
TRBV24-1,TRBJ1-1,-,ATSGTANTEAF
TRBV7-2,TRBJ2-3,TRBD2,ASSLGLAGGLDTQY
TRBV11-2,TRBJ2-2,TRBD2,ASSSRVGGGTGELF
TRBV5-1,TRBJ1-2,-,ASSLAREDGYT
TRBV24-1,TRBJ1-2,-,ATSDFPGGGYT
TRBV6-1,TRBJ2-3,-,ASSYFTGVGGGSTDTQY
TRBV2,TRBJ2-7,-,ASSAGNEIEQY
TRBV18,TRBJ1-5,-,ASSPSGNQPQH